The present entry profiles one T cell receptor beta chain with its context. Its cognate antigen has yet to be identified. Per-base quality was not reported, and no clone a single base away is much larger than it. The cohort consisted of 650 to 700 healthy bone marrow donors. At the time of sampling, all cohort members were nominally healthy, though unrecorded immune exposures were likely present. The donor tested CMV seronegative and was one of the 352 seronegative cohort members. Each donor provided a peripheral blood sample, and peripheral blood mononuclear cells were used for TCR beta sequencing. Genomic DNA extraction from the blood cell samples was performed with the Qiagen DNeasy Blood Extraction Kit. CDR1 and CDR2 are read off the germline V gene (reference sequence) as LNHNV and YYDKDF. Inclusive of the bounding cysteine and phenylalanine, the CDR3 is 15 residues long. The only DNA kept is the CDR3, 45 bases in frame from the first base. The germline V and J ends show losses of 5 bases and 4 bases respectively, and no gene match explains 4 bases of the junction.

This sample stems from a study of cytomegalovirus exposure and HLA in healthy donors (dated by TCRdb to 2016 to 2017). Describing the broader study: According to an earlier analysis of a few hundred of the donors, some 180 million T cells yielded roughly 100 million unique TCR beta sequences and about 300 Gb of sequence data. Every repertoire in the discovery cohort had been generated on one and the same sequencing platform. An earlier analysis of 587 of the donors used high-throughput TCR beta sequencing to judge whether each TCR beta V gene segment behaved as functional or pseudogenic. To study patterns of TCR occurrence, a later analysis re-analyzed previously published TCR beta repertoires from hundreds of donors and added high-resolution HLA genotyping. Several DR-DQ haplotypes were handled as single units for association and clustering because linkage in the cohort was strong. An early release that covered several hundred HLA-typed donors contained approximately 320 gigabases of sequencing data and around 85 million unique TCR sequences. The study aimed to test whether cataloging public T cell receptors could reveal signatures of past pathogen exposure. A separate validation cohort of approximately 120 different subjects was used in addition to the 666-subject first cohort. Using immunosequencing, the study profiled T cell repertoires from around 670 subjects and related those repertoires to cytomegalovirus serostatus. On average, around 240,000 unique TCR beta nucleotide sequences were sequenced per donor among 398 genotyped donors of the cohort, with 15% to 20% of those sequences being non-productive. Donor age, sex, ethnicity and CMV serostatus were compiled together with the repertoire data. Among the roughly 380 genotyped donors, around 81% belonged to the genetic ancestry cluster associated with self-reported Caucasian donors. Typing coverage varied by locus: roughly 629-640 donors for A, B, C, DRB1 and DQB1; roughly 510 for DQA1; about 570 for DPA1; some 470 for DPB1. HLA typing included class I and class II loci at four-digit resolution. The later analysis used no new phenotypic data to find candidate immune exposures, relying instead on TCR beta sequences and their occurrence across donors. Genome-wide SNP genotypes for about 60% of the 666 donors were used in a later genetic analysis, which treated that subset as a discovery cohort. To predict cytomegalovirus infection status, the study brought together high-throughput TCR immunosequencing, statistical association of individual TCRs with disease status, and machine learning. General conclusions and limits of the study: In a later analysis, most CMV-associated TCR beta chains were found to appear HLA-restricted, with HLA associations seemingly driven largely by CMV exposure. Some IMGT-functional V segments, including TRBV6-2 and TRBV6-3, could not be distinguished by the 87-base-pair reads and were therefore excluded. V-gene and J-gene trimming of TCR beta chains was associated with a missense DCLRE1C variant in a later genetic analysis, and the association was replicated in an independent cohort. In an earlier analysis of about 540 of the donors, most TCR beta V segments were observed in productive rearrangements about 87% or about 30% of the time, broadly matching IMGT annotations. Only TCR beta chains were sequenced in this cohort, and the absence of alpha or paired-chain data limited detectable features. Presence/absence analyses assumed roughly uniform sequencing depth across donors, an assumption that may not hold. The study gave a list of under 200 TCR beta chains associated with cytomegalovirus. Linkage disequilibrium might explain the correlated functional status among segregating V segments, but an unknown experimental factor could not be ruled out. For the cohort, immune exposure information was limited to CMV serostatus. A later genetic analysis reported fewer N-insertions in productive TCRs among donors in an Asian-associated ancestry cluster than the roughly 650-donor mean. Most TCR sequences were seen in very few donors, while some public TCRs were found in many individuals. A later analysis associated about 18,000 TCR beta sequences with specific HLA alleles at a false discovery rate of 0.05. The sequencing pipeline was judged likely to have produced a cluster of highly shared sequence variants as a technical artifact. Compared with equally common non-associated chains, HLA-associated TCR beta chains in a later analysis were more clonally expanded and had lower generation probabilities. A further reported finding was that TCR beta sequences accurately predicted the HLA-A and HLA-B alleles for most subjects in the first cohort. A later analysis reported that several top co-occurrence clusters appeared linked to parvovirus B19, influenza, CMV and Epstein-Barr virus. A later analysis found that TCR association rates varied across HLA loci, with DRB1 alleles showing the most associated TCRs and HLA-C alleles the fewest. Because some donors lacked HLA typing at each locus, the association tests relied only on the typed subset. Three of the identified cytomegalovirus-associated TCR beta chains were confirmed in vitro to be specific for cytomegalovirus antigens. Strong co-occurrence of HLA alleles, especially DR and DQ, made assigning TCR associations to individual alleles difficult. The authors suggested that the approach could potentially be extended to other disease states and immunological phenotypes. Over 15 rarely observed V segments, including chromosome 9 orphons, were excluded from the earlier analysis of some 590 of the donors because counts were too low. The classifier was reported to diagnose cytomegalovirus status with high specificity and sensitivity in both the original and validation cohorts.

Libraries came from the immunoSEQ multiplex PCR assay. For the multiplex PCR, a mixture combining 60 forward primers for TCR Vbeta segments and 13 reverse primers for TCR Jbeta segments was used. A multiplex PCR assay on genomic DNA amplified the CDR3 region of rearranged TCR beta genes. Amplified TCR beta libraries were sequenced as 87-base-pair reads on the Illumina HiSeq System. The paper's processing steps were these. A later analysis counted some 80 million unique TCR beta chains across the 640 or so repertoires, and 9.5 million to 11 million of these chains were shared by at least two donors. To remove PCR and sequencing errors, raw reads were error-corrected and collapsed into unique sequences using a nearest-neighbor algorithm that merged closely related sequences. CDR3 sequences were aligned to IMGT reference sequences to assign V, D and J gene segments. For a sequence to be retained, at least a six-nucleotide match to both a V gene segment and a J gene segment was required. Rearrangements were classified as productive when the CDR3 lacked stop codons and remained in frame with V and J, and all other rearrangements were classified as non-productive. Following IMGT convention, CDR3 was defined as the stretch from the second conserved V-encoded cysteine to the conserved J-encoded phenylalanine. In an earlier analysis of just under 600 of the donors, sequences lacking an unambiguous match to a single V gene segment were excluded. An earlier analysis of a few hundred of the donors classified V segments as functional when productive rearrangements were above 56.7% and as segregating when the standard deviation between donors was above 5%. A statistical classification framework was built to diagnose cytomegalovirus status from the catalog of TCR beta chain sequences. A later analysis assigned V and J genes by comparing TCR nucleotide sequences with IMGT/GENE-DB human TR gene sequences. In a later analysis, CDR3 sequences and most-parsimonious VDJ recombination scenarios were assigned using the TCRdist pipeline. In a later analysis, each TCR beta chain was defined by its CDR3 amino acid sequence together with its V-gene family, and reads lacking a unique V-gene family were excluded. As a way to deal with suspected cross-contamination and a sequencing artifact, a later analysis dropped over 550 nucleotide sequences that were highly shared and had low generation probability. In a later analysis, a clonal expansion index for each public chain was calculated from normalized within-repertoire ranks of inferred template counts. In a later analysis, generation probabilities were computed with a VDJ recombination model fitted to out-of-frame rearrangements, and the resulting probabilities were checked against IGoR. In a later analysis, TCR-TCR, TCR-HLA and TCR-CMV co-occurrence was scored with hypergeometric tests, and a repertoire-size bias correction was applied to TCR pairs. A later analysis estimated false discovery rates by permuting HLA or CMV assignments 20 times. In a later analysis, co-occurring TCRs were grouped using DBSCAN, and TCRdist sequence similarity was added for clustering within HLA-allele-positive subsets. Repertoires with fewer than 30,000 or more than 120,000 public chains, plus five repertoires with anomalous nucleotide sharing, were excluded from co-occurrence clustering. Sourced from immuneACCESS, this table was stored by TCRdb with only in-frame sequences that have V and J called. A share of the clones is absent; for the studies checked, an unresolved V gene accounts for under half, and the remainder has no known explanation. The D gene and trimming were derived from the DNA, and the V and J assignments and clone size from that table. The table for this sample lists about 110,000 clones; 73% of them were counted only once. The ten largest clonotypes hold around 7.7% of the sample.

The chain links TRBV15 with TRBJ1-5, and 11 bases in between align with TRBD1. The sequence was collected from a man aged 35-49 years in good health and CMV-seronegative. Sequencing input: PBMCs. The CDR3 loop reads CATSPDRGRNQPQHF. The DNA reads TGTGCCACCAGCCCGGACAGGGGGCGTAATCAGCCCCAGCATTTT.